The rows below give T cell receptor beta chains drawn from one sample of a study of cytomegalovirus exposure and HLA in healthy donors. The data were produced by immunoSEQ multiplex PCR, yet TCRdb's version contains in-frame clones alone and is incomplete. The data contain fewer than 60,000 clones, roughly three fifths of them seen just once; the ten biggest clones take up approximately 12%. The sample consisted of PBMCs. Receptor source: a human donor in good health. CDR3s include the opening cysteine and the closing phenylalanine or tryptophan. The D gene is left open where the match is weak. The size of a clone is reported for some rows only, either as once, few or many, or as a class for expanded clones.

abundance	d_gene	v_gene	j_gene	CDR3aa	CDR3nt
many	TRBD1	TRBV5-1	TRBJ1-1	CASSSMGQGVNTEAFF	TGCGCCAGCAGCTCGATGGGACAGGGGGTGAACACTGAAGCTTTCTTT
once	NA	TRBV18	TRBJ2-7	CASSRGLAYEQYF	TGTGCCAGTTCACGGGGGCTCGCTTACGAGCAGTACTTC
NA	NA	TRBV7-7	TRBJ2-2	CASSSRSANTGELFF	TGTGCTAGCAGCTCCCGGTCCGCAAACACCGGGGAGCTGTTTTTT
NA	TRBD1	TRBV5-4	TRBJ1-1	CASRPAGTGGWTEAFF	TGTGCCAGCAGGCCGGCCGGGACAGGGGGATGGACTGAAGCTTTCTTT
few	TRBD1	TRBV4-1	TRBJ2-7	CASSRSPTGEFHEQYF	TGCGCCAGCAGCAGGTCTCCGACAGGGGAGTTCCACGAGCAGTACTTC
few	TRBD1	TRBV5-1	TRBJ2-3	CASSPPDRDYTDTQYF	TGCGCCAGCAGCCCACCGGACAGGGATTACACAGATACGCAGTATTTT
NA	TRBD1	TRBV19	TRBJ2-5	CASSTANRGLGEQYF	TGTGCCAGTAGTACCGCCAACAGGGGGCTGGGGGAGCAGTACTTC
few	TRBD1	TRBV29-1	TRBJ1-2	CSAGTGGFGYGYTF	TGCAGCGCCGGGACAGGAGGTTTTGGCTATGGCTACACCTTC
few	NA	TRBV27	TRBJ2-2	CASSLRGGELFF	TGTGCCAGCAGTCTTAGGGGCGGGGAGCTGTTTTTT
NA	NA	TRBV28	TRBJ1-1	CASSSRGRARMNTEAFF	TGTGCCAGCAGTTCGCGGGGCAGGGCCCGGATGAACACTGAAGCTTTCTTT
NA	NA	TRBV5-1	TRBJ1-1	CASSLAPDVRRSEAFF	TGCGCCAGCAGCTTGGCCCCCGATGTCCGGAGGTCTGAAGCTTTCTTT
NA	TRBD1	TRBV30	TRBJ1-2	CAWLGQGHTYGYTF	TGTGCCTGGCTAGGACAGGGACACACCTATGGCTACACCTTC
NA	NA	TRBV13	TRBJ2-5	CASSAGQNQETQYF	TGTGCCAGCAGCGCGGGACAGAACCAAGAGACCCAGTACTTC
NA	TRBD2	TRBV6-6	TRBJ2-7	CASRSAGGGSYEQYF	TGTGCCAGCAGGTCGGCGGGGGGGGGATCCTACGAGCAGTACTTC
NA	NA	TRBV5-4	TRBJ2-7	CASSLDLYSYEQYF	TGTGCCAGCAGCTTGGACTTATACTCCTACGAGCAGTACTTC
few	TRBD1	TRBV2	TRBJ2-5	CASSVTGGRETQYF	TGTGCCAGCAGTGTGACAGGGGGTAGGGAGACCCAGTACTTC
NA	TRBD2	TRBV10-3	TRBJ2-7	CAISREQLAGVSYEQYF	TGTGCCATCAGTAGAGAACAACTAGCGGGGGTCTCCTACGAGCAGTACTTC
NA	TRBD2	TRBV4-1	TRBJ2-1	CASSQGLAGLGPRVRFF	TGCGCCAGCAGCCAAGGGCTGGCGGGACTAGGCCCCCGAGTGCGGTTCTTC
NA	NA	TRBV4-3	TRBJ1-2	CASSQGKGLDYGYTF	TGCGCCAGCAGCCAAGGGAAGGGGTTGGACTATGGCTACACCTTC
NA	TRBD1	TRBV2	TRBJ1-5	CASSRSGQGGNQPQHF	TGTGCCAGCAGTCGATCGGGACAGGGGGGCAATCAGCCCCAGCATTTT
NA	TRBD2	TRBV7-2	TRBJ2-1	CASSSQASGGNNEQFF	TGTGCCAGCAGCAGCCAGGCTAGCGGGGGTAACAATGAGCAGTTCTTC
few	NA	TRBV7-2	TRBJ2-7	CASRSYYEQYF	TGTGCCAGCAGATCCTACTACGAGCAGTACTTC
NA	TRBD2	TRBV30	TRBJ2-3	CASSLAGVGDTQYF	TGTGCCTCTTCACTAGCGGGGGTCGGAGATACGCAGTATTTT
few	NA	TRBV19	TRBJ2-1	CASSIGGRDFF	TGTGCCAGTAGTATCGGCGGGCGAGACTTCTTC
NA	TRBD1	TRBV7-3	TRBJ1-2	CASSLTGPGGHYGYTF	TGTGCCAGCAGCTTAACGGGGCCAGGGGGTCACTATGGCTACACCTTC
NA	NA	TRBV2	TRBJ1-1	CASRGPTDQNTEAFF	TGTGCCAGCAGGGGGCCCACAGATCAGAACACTGAAGCTTTCTTT
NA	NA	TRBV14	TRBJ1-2	CASSQGGGPYGYTF	TGTGCCAGCAGCCAAGGGGGCGGACCCTATGGCTACACCTTC
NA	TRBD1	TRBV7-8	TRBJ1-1	CASSSNRGRGTEAFF	TGTGCCAGCAGCTCCAACAGGGGGCGGGGCACTGAAGCTTTCTTT
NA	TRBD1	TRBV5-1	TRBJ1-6	CASSWDRGHDSPLHF	TGCGCCAGCAGCTGGGACAGGGGGCATGATTCACCCCTCCACTTT
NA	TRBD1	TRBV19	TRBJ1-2	CASSIAGQGGYGYTF	TGTGCCAGTAGTATAGCGGGACAGGGAGGCTATGGCTACACCTTC
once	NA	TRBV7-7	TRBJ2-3	CASSLMEQDTQYF	TGTGCTAGCAGCTTAATGGAACAGGATACGCAGTATTTT
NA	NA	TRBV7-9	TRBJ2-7	CSSSLDSYEQYF	TGTTCCAGCAGCTTAGACAGCTACGAGCAGTACTTC
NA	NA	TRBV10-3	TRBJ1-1	CAANPTGNTEAFF	TGTGCCGCCAACCCGACAGGGAACACTGAAGCTTTCTTT